This entry concerns a single TCR beta chain. The antigen remains unidentified. Assay used: immunoSEQ multiplex PCR; TCRdb lists only in-frame clones, some missing. This table holds over 150,000 clones, approximately 81% found once. These data originate in a study of cytomegalovirus exposure and HLA in healthy donors. General study results and limits: Many donors carried some public TCRs, although rarity characterized most TCR sequences. Cytomegalovirus-associated status was assigned to some 180 TCR beta chains. Reportedly, cytomegalovirus status was diagnosed with high sensitivity and specificity.

The V gene lost 5 bases and the J gene lost 11 bases, with 15 bases spanning the gap. This CDR3 spans 12 amino acids. Germline V gene data show CDR1 as LNHDA and CDR2 as SQIVND (reference sequence). The source material was PBMCs. The rearrangement uses TRBV19 and TRBJ1-1; possibly TRBD1 for D (6 bases). The receptor comes from a man between 18 and 29 years old in good health and CMV-seropositive. The CDR3 sequence is CASSPTGWRAFF. The CDR3 DNA reads TGTGCCAGTAGTCCTACAGGGTGGAGGGCTTTCTTT.